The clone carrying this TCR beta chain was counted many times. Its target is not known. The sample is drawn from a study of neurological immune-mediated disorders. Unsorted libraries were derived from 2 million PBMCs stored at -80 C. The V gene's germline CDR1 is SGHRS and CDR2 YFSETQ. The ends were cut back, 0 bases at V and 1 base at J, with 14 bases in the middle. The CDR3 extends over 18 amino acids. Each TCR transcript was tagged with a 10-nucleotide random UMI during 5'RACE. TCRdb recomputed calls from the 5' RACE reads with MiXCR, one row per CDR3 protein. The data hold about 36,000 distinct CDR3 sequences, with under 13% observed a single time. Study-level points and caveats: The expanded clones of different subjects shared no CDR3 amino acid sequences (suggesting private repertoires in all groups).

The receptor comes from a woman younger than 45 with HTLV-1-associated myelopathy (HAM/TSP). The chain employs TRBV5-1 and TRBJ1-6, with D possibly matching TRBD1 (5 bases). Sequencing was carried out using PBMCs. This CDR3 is CASSLAWDGASYNSPLHF. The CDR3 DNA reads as TGCGCCAGCAGCTTGGCCTGGGATGGGGCTTCCTATAATTCACCCCTCCACTTT. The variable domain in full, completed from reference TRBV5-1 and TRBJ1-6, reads KAGVTQTPRYLIKTRGQQVTLSCSPISGHRSVSWYQQTPGQGLQFLFEYFSETQRNKGNFPGRFSGRQFSNSRSEMNVSTLELGDSALYLCASSLAWDGASYNSPLHFGNGTRLTVT.